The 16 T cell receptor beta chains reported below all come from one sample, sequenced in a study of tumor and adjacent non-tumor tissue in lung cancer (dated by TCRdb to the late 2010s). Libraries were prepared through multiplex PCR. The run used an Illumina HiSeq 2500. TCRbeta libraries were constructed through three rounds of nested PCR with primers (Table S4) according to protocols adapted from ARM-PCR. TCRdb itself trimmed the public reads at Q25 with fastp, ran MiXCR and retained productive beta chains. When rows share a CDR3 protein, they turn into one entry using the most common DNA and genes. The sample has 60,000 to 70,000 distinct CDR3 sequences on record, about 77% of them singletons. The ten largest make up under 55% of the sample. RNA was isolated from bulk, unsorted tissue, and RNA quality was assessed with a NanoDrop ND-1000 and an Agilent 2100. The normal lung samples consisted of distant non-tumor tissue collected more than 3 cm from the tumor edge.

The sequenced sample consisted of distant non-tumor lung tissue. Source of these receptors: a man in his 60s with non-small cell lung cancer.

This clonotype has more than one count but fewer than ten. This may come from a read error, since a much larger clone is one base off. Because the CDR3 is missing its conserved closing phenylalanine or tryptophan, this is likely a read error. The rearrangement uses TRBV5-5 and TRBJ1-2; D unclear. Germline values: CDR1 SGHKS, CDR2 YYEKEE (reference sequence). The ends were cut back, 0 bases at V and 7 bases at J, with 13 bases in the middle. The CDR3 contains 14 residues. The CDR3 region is CASSLAAGAPGYTL. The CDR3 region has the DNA TGTGCCAGCAGCTTGGCAGCAGGCGCGCCTGGCTACACCTTG.

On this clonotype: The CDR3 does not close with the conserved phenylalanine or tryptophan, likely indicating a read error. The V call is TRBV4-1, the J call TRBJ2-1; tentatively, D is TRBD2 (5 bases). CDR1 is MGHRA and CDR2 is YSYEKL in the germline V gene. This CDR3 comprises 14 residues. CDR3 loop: CTSSQGLTNNEQFL. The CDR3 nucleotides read TGCACCAGCAGCCAAGGACTTACAAACAATGAGCAGTTCTTA.

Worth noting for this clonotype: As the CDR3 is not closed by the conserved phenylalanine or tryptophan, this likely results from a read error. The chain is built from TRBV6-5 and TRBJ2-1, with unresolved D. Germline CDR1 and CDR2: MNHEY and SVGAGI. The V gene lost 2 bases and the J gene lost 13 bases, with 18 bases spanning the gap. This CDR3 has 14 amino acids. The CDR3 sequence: CASSYPGVRSEQFS. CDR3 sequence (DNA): TGTGCCAGCAGTTACCCTGGAGTCAGGAGTGAACAGTTCTCC.

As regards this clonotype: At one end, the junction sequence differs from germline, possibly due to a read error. CDR3 sequence: CSSSLRTSGSSTDTRYF. The CDR3 DNA sequence: TGCTCCAGCAGCCTACGGACTAGCGGGAGTAGCACAGATACGCGGTATTTT. The chain couples TRBV5-1 to TRBJ2-3, with TRBD2 matching 13 bases. Per the germline V gene, CDR1 is SGHRS and CDR2 is YFSETQ. This CDR3 has 17 residues.

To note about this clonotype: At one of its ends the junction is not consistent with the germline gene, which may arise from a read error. CDR3 residues: CASSLVQGIKEIQYF. DNA for the CDR3: TGTGCCAGCAGCTTAGTCCAGGGGATCAAAGAGATCCAGTACTTC. The chain carries TRBV11-2 and TRBJ2-5; tentative D call: TRBD1 (6 bases). Germline lookup yields CDR1 SGHAT and CDR2 FQNNGV. The CDR3 extends over 15 amino acids.

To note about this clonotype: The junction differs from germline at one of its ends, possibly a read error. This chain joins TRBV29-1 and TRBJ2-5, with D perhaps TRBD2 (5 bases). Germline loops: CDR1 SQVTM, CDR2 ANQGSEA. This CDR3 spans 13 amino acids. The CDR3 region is CSVADIYQETQYF. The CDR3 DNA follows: TGTAGCGTAGCAGACATATACCAAGAGACCCAGTACTTC.

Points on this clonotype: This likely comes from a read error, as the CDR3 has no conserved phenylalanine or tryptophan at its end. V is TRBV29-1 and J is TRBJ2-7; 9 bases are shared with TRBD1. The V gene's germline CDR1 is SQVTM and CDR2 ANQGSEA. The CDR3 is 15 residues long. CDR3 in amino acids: CGAIRGGQGSHEQYL. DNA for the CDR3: TGCGGCGCAATAAGGGGGGGACAGGGTTCCCACGAGCAGTACCTC.

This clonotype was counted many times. Written as DNA, the CDR3 is TGCAGTGCCGCTCCTCCGGGACTAGCGGGAGAATTGTCAGATACGCAGTATTTT. Translation: CSAAPPGLAGELSDTQYF. The chain couples TRBV20-1 to TRBJ2-3, with 14 bases that match TRBD2. CDR3 length equals 18 residues. Germline V gives CDR1 DFQATT, CDR2 SNEGSKA (reference sequence). V shed 6 bases and J 4 bases; nucleotides not matched to a gene: 15.

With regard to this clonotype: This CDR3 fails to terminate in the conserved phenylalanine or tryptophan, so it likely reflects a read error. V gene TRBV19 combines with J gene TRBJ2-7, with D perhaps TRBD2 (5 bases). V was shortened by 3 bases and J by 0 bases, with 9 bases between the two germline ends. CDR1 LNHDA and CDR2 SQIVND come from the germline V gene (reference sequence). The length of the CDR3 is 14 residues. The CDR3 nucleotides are TGTGCCAGTAGTATCCGGGGAACCTCCTACGAGCAGTACTTA. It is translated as CASSIRGTSYEQYL.

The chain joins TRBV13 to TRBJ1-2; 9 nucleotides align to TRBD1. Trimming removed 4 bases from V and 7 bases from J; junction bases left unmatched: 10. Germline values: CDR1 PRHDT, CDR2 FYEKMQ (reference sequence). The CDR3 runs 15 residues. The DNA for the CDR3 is TGTGCCAGCAGCTACCGAGGACAGGGGAGATTTGGCTACACCTTC. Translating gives CASSYRGQGRFGYTF.

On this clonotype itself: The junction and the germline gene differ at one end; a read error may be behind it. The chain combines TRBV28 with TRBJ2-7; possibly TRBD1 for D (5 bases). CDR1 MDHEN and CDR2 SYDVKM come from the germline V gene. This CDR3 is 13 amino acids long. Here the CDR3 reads CASQDRISYEQYF. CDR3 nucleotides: TGTGCCAGCCAAGACAGAATATCCTACGAGCAGTACTTT.

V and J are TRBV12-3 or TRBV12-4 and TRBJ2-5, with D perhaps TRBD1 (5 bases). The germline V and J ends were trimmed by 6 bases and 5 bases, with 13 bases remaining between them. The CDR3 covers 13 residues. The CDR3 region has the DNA TGTGCCAGCAGAACACAGGTTGGTGAGACCCAGTACTTC. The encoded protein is CASRTQVGETQYF.

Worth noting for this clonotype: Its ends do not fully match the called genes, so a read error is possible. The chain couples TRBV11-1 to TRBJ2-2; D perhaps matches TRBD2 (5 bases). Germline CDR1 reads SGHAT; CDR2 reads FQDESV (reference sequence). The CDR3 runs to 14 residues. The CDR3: CASSYTSGTWELPF. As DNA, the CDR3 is TGTGCCAGCAGCTATACTAGTGGCACATGGGAGCTGCCTTTT. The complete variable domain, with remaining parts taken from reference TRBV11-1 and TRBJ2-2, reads EAEVAQSPRYKITEKSQAVAFWCDPISGHATLYWYRQILGQGPELLVQFQDESVVDDSQLPKDRFSAERLKGVDSTLKIQPAELGDSAMYLCASSYTSGTWELPFGEGSRLTVL.

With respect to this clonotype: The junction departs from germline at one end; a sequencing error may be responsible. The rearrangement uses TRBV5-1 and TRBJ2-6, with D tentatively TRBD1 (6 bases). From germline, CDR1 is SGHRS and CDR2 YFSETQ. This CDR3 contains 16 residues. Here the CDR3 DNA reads TGCGCCAGCAGCTTGACGGGGACAACCGGGGCCAACGTTCTGACTTTC. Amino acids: CASSLTGTTGANVLTF. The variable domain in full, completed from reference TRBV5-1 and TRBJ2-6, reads KAGVTQTPRYLIKTRGQQVTLSCSPISGHRSVSWYQQTPGQGLQFLFEYFSETQRNKGNFPGRFSGRQFSNSRSEMNVSTLELGDSALYLCASSLTGTTGANVLTFGAGSRLTVL.

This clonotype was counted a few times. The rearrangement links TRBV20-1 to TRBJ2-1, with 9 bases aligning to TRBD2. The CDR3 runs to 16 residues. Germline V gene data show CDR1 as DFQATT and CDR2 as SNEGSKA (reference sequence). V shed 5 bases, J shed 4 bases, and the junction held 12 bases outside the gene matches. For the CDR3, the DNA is TGCAGTGCTGGAGGTGGCGGGAGGGCCGAATACAATGAGCAGTTCTTC. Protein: CSAGGGGRAEYNEQFF.

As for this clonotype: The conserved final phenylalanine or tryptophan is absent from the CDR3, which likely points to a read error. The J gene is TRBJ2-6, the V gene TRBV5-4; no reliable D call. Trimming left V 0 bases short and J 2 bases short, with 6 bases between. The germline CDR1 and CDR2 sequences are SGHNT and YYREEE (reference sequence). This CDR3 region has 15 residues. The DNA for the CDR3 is TGTGCCAGCAGCTTGGTGAAGGCTGGGGCCAACGTCCTGACTTTG. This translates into CASSLVKAGANVLTL.